This T cell receptor (beta chain) was identified during a study of cytomegalovirus exposure and HLA in healthy donors. Study results and caveats: A few CMV-associated chains were confirmed in vitro to be specific for CMV antigens. As a later analysis revealed, the rate of TCR association differed by HLA locus, with DRB1 most and HLA-C fewest.

The germline gives CDR1 SGHTA, CDR2 FQGNSA. This CDR3 is 15 amino acids long. Trimming shortened V by 5 bases and J by 2 bases, and 13 bases separated the two germline ends. With 60 Vbeta and 13 Jbeta primers, the PCR was carried out. Method: immunoSEQ multiplex PCR; TCRdb's copy keeps in-frame clones and lacks some. The table records about 130,000 clones, 80% of them present only once. A remark on this clone: Its antigen is currently unknown.

The chain employs TRBV7-2 and TRBJ2-1; TRBD1 might be the D (5 bases). The sample taken for sequencing was PBMCs. This receptor was taken from a man aged 35-49 years in good health and CMV-seronegative. CDR3 residues: CASSPDGRAYNEQFF. For the CDR3, the DNA is TGTGCCAGCAGCCCGGATGGCAGGGCCTACAATGAGCAGTTCTTC.